This T cell receptor (beta chain) comes out of a study of cytomegalovirus exposure and HLA in healthy donors. With 60 Vbeta and 13 Jbeta primers, the PCR was carried out. TCRdb keeps only in-frame clones here, not all; method: immunoSEQ multiplex PCR. The table lists approximately 250,000 clones, around four fifths of them singletons. This TCR derives from a boy between 10 and 17 years old in good health and CMV-seronegative. Sequencing was performed on PBMCs.

The CDR3 protein is CASTVLAGALNTQYF. CDR3 DNA: TGTGCCAGCACCGTACTAGCGGGAGCCCTAAATACGCAGTATTTT. The genes are TRBV7-9 and TRBJ2-3; 11 nucleotides align to TRBD2. The ends lost 7 bases at V and 7 bases at J; junction bases unmatched: 10. CDR1 is SEHNR and CDR2 is FQNEAQ in the germline V gene (reference sequence). The CDR3 length is 15 residues.